This TCR beta chain was profiled in a study of CD8 T cells in Susac syndrome. Random hexamers were used to reverse transcribe roughly 0.5 to 1 ug of RNA. TCRdb re-called the immunoSEQ multiplex PCR reads with MiXCR, one entry per CDR3 protein. The table records roughly 200,000 distinct CDR3 sequences, approximately 95% of them present only once. Germline V gene data show CDR1 as SGHVS and CDR2 as FQNEAQ. Trimming cost V 3 bases and J 4 bases, with 10 bases left between them. The CDR3 loop spans 13 amino acids. This clonotype was obtained from a human donor with multiple sclerosis. The chain couples TRBV7-8 to TRBJ2-7; D may correspond to TRBD1 or TRBD2 (5 bases each). Sequenced input: CD4+ T cells from PBMCs. The CDR3 region is CASSLGRQYEQYF. DNA for the CDR3: TGTGCCAGCAGCTTGGGACGGCAGTACGAGCAGTACTTC.